This TCR beta chain stems from a study of low-dose radiotherapy and immunotherapy resistance in tumors. The overall study: It was 1 Gy per fraction every two weeks that Cohort 2 received, adding up to 13 Gy over 26 weeks. Study patients were administered oral aspirin at 300 mg daily for four cycles from cycle 1 day 1.

This clonotype appeared many times. CDR1 is SEHNR, CDR2 FQNEAQ, per germline (reference sequence). Deletions cut 0 bases from V and 8 bases from J, with 11 bases between. This CDR3 contains 14 residues. The time point: after trial treatment. Sample treatment: LDRT plus nivolumab, ipilimumab, low-dose cyclophosphamide and aspirin (RACIN trial). In the RACIN dose-escalation trial, donors got nivolumab plus ipilimumab with aspirin, cyclophosphamide and radiotherapy. TRAV- and TRBV-specific primers were used for first-strand cDNA, which covered alpha and beta chains. Amplification, which lasted roughly 22 PCR cycles, used a constant-region primer and V-primer adapter to amplify TCRs. mRNA, after isolation, was amplified by in vitro transcription. In TCRdb, the reads were re-called with MiXCR into one record per CDR3 protein. The sample yields about 58,000 distinct CDR3 sequences, under 30% seen once.

This sequence joins TRBV7-9 and TRBJ2-1; tentatively, D is TRBD2 (6 bases). This specimen consisted of PBMCs, obtained after low-dose radiotherapy plus immunotherapy. The clonotype originates from a male donor with prostate cancer. This chain's CDR3 is CASSLAQRVDEQFF. In DNA form, the CDR3 reads TGTGCCAGCAGCTTAGCGCAGCGGGTCGATGAGCAGTTCTTC.